This T cell receptor beta chain emerged from a study of shared clonotypes between healthy human individuals. Sequencing was performed with immunoSEQ multiplex PCR; in TCRdb, only in-frame clones are kept and a portion is missing. The sample includes hundreds of thousands of clones, 85% to 95% of them seen just once. Naive CD8 cells lacked CD45RO, underwent positive selection for CCR7 and left out terminally differentiated effector memory CD45RA+ cells. The CDR3 runs to 12 residues. Trimming removed 4 bases from V and 3 bases from J, with 7 bases in between. Germline V gene data show CDR1 as SGHVS and CDR2 as FQNEAQ.

The material sequenced was naive CD8+ T cells sorted from blood. The receptor was derived from a man aged 25 to 40 in good health. The rearrangement links TRBV7-8 to TRBJ2-7; D gene ambiguous. The CDR3 here is CASSSVGYEQYF. The CDR3 DNA is TGTGCCAGCAGCTCGGTGGGCTACGAGCAGTACTTC.